The 21 T cell receptor beta chains below were found in one sample sequenced in a study of blood T cell repertoires in COVID-19. The assay was immunoSEQ multiplex PCR, and TCRdb's table has in-frame clones only and misses some. The repertoire consists of roughly 200,000 clones, with approximately 88% occurring once and the leading ten covering around 7%. Sequences were obtained from peripheral blood. The receptors shown here come from a middle-aged man with acute or convalescent COVID-19.

This rearrangement joins TRBV12-3 or TRBV12-4 to TRBJ2-7; TRBD2 might be the D (6 bases). Trimming took 7 bases from V and 6 from J, leaving 16 bases between them. The CDR3 covers 13 residues. Here the CDR3 DNA reads TGTGCCAGCACCCTTGGGGGGTTGGGCGAGCAGTACTTC. Translation gives CASTLGGLGEQYF.

This clone appeared a single time. The chain is built from TRBV5-1 and TRBJ2-1, with TRBD2 identical over 12 bases. CDR1 is SGHRS, CDR2 YFSETQ, per germline. V was pared by 3 bases and J by 9 bases, with 13 bases of the junction left unmatched. The CDR3 is made up of 17 amino acids. This CDR3 reads CASSSLRASGGAGEQFF. The CDR3 bases are TGCGCCAGCAGCTCCCTTCGGGCTAGCGGGGGGGCAGGTGAGCAGTTCTTC. Combining the CDR3 with reference TRBV5-1 and TRBJ2-1 gives the whole variable domain KAGVTQTPRYLIKTRGQQVTLSCSPISGHRSVSWYQQTPGQGLQFLFEYFSETQRNKGNFPGRFSGRQFSNSRSEMNVSTLELGDSALYLCASSSLRASGGAGEQFFGPGTRLTVL.

This chain connects TRBV4-1 to TRBJ2-2, with D maybe TRBD1 (6 bases). The germline CDR1 and CDR2 sequences are MGHRA and YSYEKL. The ends were cut back, 0 bases at V and 0 bases at J, with 11 bases in the middle. The CDR3 consists of 17 residues. Here the CDR3 DNA reads TGCGCCAGCAGCCAAGATAAGGACAGTGCGAACACCGGGGAGCTGTTTTTT. Translated: CASSQDKDSANTGELFF.

The rearrangement uses TRBV5-1 and TRBJ2-7; 9 bases are shared with TRBD1. There are 15 residues in the CDR3. V lost 0 bases to trimming and J lost 4 bases; unmatched junction nucleotides: 5. Germline loops: CDR1 SGHRS, CDR2 YFSETQ. The CDR3 protein is CASSLAGTGWYEQYF. The CDR3 coding sequence is TGCGCCAGCAGCTTGGCCGGGACAGGGTGGTACGAGCAGTACTTC.

The chain employs TRBV5-1 and TRBJ1-3; D may be TRBD1 (5 bases). Looked up from germline, CDR1 is SGHRS and CDR2 is YFSETQ. This CDR3 has 17 amino acids. V shed 4 bases and J shed 0 bases, with 17 bases lying between them. The CDR3 loop reads CASSPFIDRDSGNTIYF. For the CDR3, the DNA is TGCGCCAGCAGCCCTTTTATCGACAGAGACTCTGGAAACACCATATATTTT.

The chain employs TRBV11-3 and TRBJ2-3, with D uncertain. V dropped 5 bases and J dropped 0 bases, with 6 bases sitting between them. The CDR3 has 13 residues. Germline CDR1 and CDR2: SGHNT and YENEEA. CDR3 sequence (DNA): TGTGCCAGCAGCCTCCCTAGCACAGATACGCAGTATTTT. It translates to CASSLPSTDTQYF.

The chain is built from TRBV7-3 and TRBJ2-3, with TRBD1 matching 7 bases. The germline V gene has CDR1 SGHTA and CDR2 FQGTGA. The CDR3 is made up of 15 amino acids. V was clipped by 4 bases and J by 0 bases; unmatched bases: 4. CDR3 bases: TGTGCCAGCAGCTGGACAGGCACTAGCACAGATACGCAGTATTTT. Translated, it gives CASSWTGTSTDTQYF.

This clone was seen only a few times. The chain recombines TRBV2 with TRBJ2-1; TRBD2 aligns across 10 bases. V lost 7 bases and J lost 15; bases outside the gene matches: 15. In germline, CDR1 is SNHLY, CDR2 FYNNEI. The CDR3 runs 14 residues. The CDR3 protein is CASISERGGLIRFF. CDR3 nucleotide sequence: TGTGCCAGCATTTCCGAGCGGGGGGGCCTGATTCGGTTCTTC.

Here the CDR3 reads CATSAGGGGNTIYF. DNA for the CDR3: TGTGCCACCAGTGCGGGGGGTGGTGGAAACACCATATATTTT. The chain couples TRBV24-1 to TRBJ1-3; D may be TRBD1 (5 bases). This CDR3 is 14 amino acids long. Trimming stripped 5 bases from V and 3 bases from J, with 10 bases between. Germline lookup yields CDR1 KGHDR and CDR2 SFDVKD.

The sample holds a few counts of this clone. The chain recombines TRBV7-9 with TRBJ1-1; tentative D call: TRBD1 (5 bases). Trimming stripped 5 bases from V and 4 bases from J, with 14 bases between. The CDR3 length is 14 residues. Germline V gene sequence: CDR1 SEHNR, CDR2 FQNEAQ (reference sequence). CDR3 sequence reads: CASSPYPGLTEAFF. The CDR3 region has the DNA TGTGCCAGCAGCCCATACCCGGGACTCACTGAAGCTTTCTTT.

The chain has TRBV13 and TRBJ2-3, with D possibly being TRBD2 (6 bases). This CDR3 comprises 13 residues. The ends were cut back, 3 bases at V and 4 bases at J, with 8 bases in the middle. Germline V gives CDR1 PRHDT, CDR2 FYEKMQ (reference sequence). CDR3 coding DNA: TGTGCCAGCAGCTTTTGGGGGGCAGATACGCAGTATTTT. Its protein product is CASSFWGADTQYF.

The CDR3 coding sequence is TGTGCCTGGAGTGTGGGACAGGGGGCGGTTCAAGCTTTCTTT. This encodes CAWSVGQGAVQAFF. The chain links TRBV30 to TRBJ1-1, with 12 bases aligning to TRBD1. V trimming: 0 bases; J trimming: 9 bases; junction bases outside the gene matches: 5. Germline V gene sequence: CDR1 GTSNPN, CDR2 SVGIG (reference sequence). The CDR3 has 14 amino acids.

The chain links TRBV10-1 to TRBJ1-1; 8 nucleotides agree with TRBD1. The CDR3 consists of 16 residues. The V and J ends lost 0 bases and 7 bases, in that order; junction bases with no gene match: 10. CDR1 and CDR2 from the germline V gene are WNHNN and SYGVQD (reference sequence). CDR3 coding DNA: TGCGCCAGCAGTGAGTCCAGGGGGCTGAAGACTGGTGAAGCTTTCTTT. Its translation is CASSESRGLKTGEAFF.

V and J are TRBV3-1 (or the pseudogene TRBV3-2) and TRBJ2-7, with 8 bases aligning to TRBD2. CDR1 and CDR2 (germline): LGHDT, YNNKEL (reference sequence). The CDR3 is made up of 15 amino acids. Unmatched junction bases numbered 8, after V lost 4 bases and J lost 3 bases. The CDR3 region is CASSPTPGTSYEQYF. The CDR3 DNA reads TGTGCCAGCAGCCCAACCCCCGGGACTAGCTACGAGCAGTACTTC.

The gene calls are TRBV7-3 and TRBJ1-5; D gene ambiguous. Germline V gives CDR1 SGHTA, CDR2 FQGTGA. The CDR3 totals 14 residues. Trimming left V 4 bases short and J 4 bases short, with 11 bases between. The chain's CDR3 is CASSSLTRNQPQHF. CDR3 nucleotide sequence: TGTGCCAGCAGCTCCTTAACCAGAAATCAGCCCCAGCATTTT.

This sequence joins TRBV13 and TRBJ2-7, with TRBD1 matching 8 bases. Germline V gene lookup returns CDR1 PRHDT and CDR2 FYEKMQ (reference sequence). The J segment lost 5 bases and the V segment lost 4 bases, leaving 10 bases of the junction unmatched. This CDR3 comprises 15 residues. CDR3 sequence: CASSSAGQGFHEQYF. As DNA, the CDR3 is TGTGCCAGCAGCTCCGCCGGACAGGGTTTCCACGAGCAGTACTTC.

The chain joins TRBV5-4 to TRBJ2-5; TRBD2 might be the D (5 bases). V was clipped by 2 bases and J by 2 bases, with 10 bases between them. This CDR3 is built from 14 residues. Germline CDR1 is SGHNT and CDR2 is YYREEE (reference sequence). Written as DNA, the CDR3 is TGTGCCAGCAGCTTTGCCGGGATTCAAGAGACCCAGTACTTC. The encoded protein is CASSFAGIQETQYF.

The rearrangement joins TRBV5-1 to TRBJ1-1; D gene uncertain. V lost 0 bases to trimming and J lost 3 bases, with 9 bases between them. Germline CDR1 reads SGHRS; CDR2 reads YFSETQ. The CDR3 extends over 14 amino acids. The CDR3, as DNA: TGCGCCAGCAGCTTGGTCTCGGCGGACACTGAAGCTTTCTTT. This encodes CASSLVSADTEAFF.

The V call is TRBV14, the J call TRBJ1-4, with D tentatively TRBD1 (6 bases). Germline lookup yields CDR1 SGHDN and CDR2 FVKESK. The CDR3 has 15 amino acids. The V and J ends lost 4 bases and 4 bases respectively, with 13 bases between them. CDR3 sequence (DNA): TGTGCCAGCAGCCCCCGACAGGCCTTTAATGAAAAACTGTTTTTT. Encoded protein: CASSPRQAFNEKLFF.

This clone was detected once. The rearrangement joins TRBV30 to TRBJ2-7; TRBD1 aligns across 9 bases. The CDR3 extends over 16 amino acids. The V and J ends lost 0 bases and 6 bases, in that order; junction bases with no gene match: 12. Germline CDR1 GTSNPN, CDR2 SVGIG (reference sequence). The CDR3 nucleotides are TGTGCCTGGAGTGTCTTAGACAGGGGGTTTCTCGTCGAGCAGTACTTC. As protein: CAWSVLDRGFLVEQYF.

The chain employs TRBV6-2 or TRBV6-3 and TRBJ2-7, with a tentative D call TRBD1 (6 bases). The V end lost 4 bases, the J end lost 3 bases, and 16 bases lay between the germline ends. The CDR3 is 15 residues long. Germline loops: CDR1 MNHEY, CDR2 SVGEGT. CDR3 protein: CASSSRDTNIYEQYF. CDR3 nucleotide sequence: TGTGCCAGCAGTTCAAGGGACACCAACATCTACGAGCAGTACTTC.